This TCR beta chain was retrieved from a study of human T cells and chemical hapten exposure. At the level of the study: Researchers reported sensitizing a 2 cm by 2 cm upper inner arm skin site with 2% DPC. Study-level results: Counts of TCRs above 1 in 1000 frequency stayed unchanged with DPC sensitization.

In TCRdb, the RACE reads were re-called with MiXCR into one record per CDR3 protein. The sample shows around 85,000 distinct CDR3 sequences, 13% of them seen only once. Germline V CDR1 and CDR2: LGHNA, YNFKEQ. The junction had 2 bases not matched to a gene; V was cut back by 0 bases and J by 7 bases. CDR3 length: 15 amino acids. As to time point: patch test 3, about 24 weeks after DPC sensitization. Treatment noted: therapeutic diphenylcyclopropenone sensitization with weekly scalp DPC. This clonotype has a count of ten or more. The antigen remains unidentified. V and J are TRBV4-2 and TRBJ1-4, with TRBD1 matching over 10 bases. The starting material was whole blood, obtained in connection with sensitization to the hapten diphenylcyclopropenone (DPC). This clonotype originated in a woman in her fifties or sixties with alopecia areata. Some clones in this sample may be carry-over from other donors' samples. CDR3 coding DNA: TGTGCCAGCAGCCAAGATGGGGACAGGGGTGAAAAACTGTTTTTT. Its protein is CASSQDGDRGEKLFF.